The rows below give T cell receptor beta chains drawn from one sample of a study of T cell responses to AZD1222 COVID-19 vaccine. The table came from immunoSEQ multiplex PCR; TCRdb's copy has only in-frame clones and leaves some out. This sample has around 130,000 clones, with approximately 92% found just once. Here the sequenced sample was peripheral blood, taken 28 days after the second dose of the MenACWY control vaccine. The source of these receptors is an adult who received the MenACWY meningococcal vaccine as a control. Each CDR3 is given without its conserved first and last residue. Some rows mark clone size as missing; the rest say once, few, many or name a class of expanded clone.

V: TRBV14; size: few; J: TRBJ2-3; CDR3: ASSQDWTGRADTQY
V: TRBV7-6; size: NA; J: TRBJ2-3; CDR3: ASRPATPGDTQY
V: TRBV5-1; size: once; J: TRBJ1-2; CDR3: ASRPAGTEYGYT
V: TRBV12-3/TRBV12-4; size: NA; J: TRBJ1-2; CDR3: ASSLNTNYGYT
V: TRBV14; size: NA; J: TRBJ2-2; CDR3: ASSQVQGWTGELF
V: TRBV3-1/TRBV3-2; size: NA; J: TRBJ2-5; CDR3: ASRGIQETQY
V: TRBV10-3; size: NA; J: TRBJ1-1; CDR3: AISESSGGSYTEAF
V: TRBV28; size: NA; J: TRBJ2-3; CDR3: ASSRGTSGTGTDTQY
V: TRBV28; size: NA; J: TRBJ2-5; CDR3: ASSAGLAGVLETQY
V: TRBV7-9; size: NA; J: TRBJ1-1; CDR3: ASSLVTGGAEAF
V: TRBV11-2; size: once; J: TRBJ1-4; CDR3: ASSFQGSREKLF
V: TRBV5-1; size: NA; J: TRBJ1-6; CDR3: ASLRANSPLH
V: TRBV5-4; size: NA; J: TRBJ2-3; CDR3: ASRTAAGRLGGTDTQY
V: TRBV12-3/TRBV12-4; size: once; J: TRBJ1-2; CDR3: ASSSGQVRYT
V: TRBV7-2; size: NA; J: TRBJ1-4; CDR3: ASSYRGLATNEKLF
V: TRBV30; size: NA; J: TRBJ1-5; CDR3: AWRPRGQSLSNQPQH
V: TRBV28; size: NA; J: TRBJ2-1; CDR3: ASSHRGLSRNEQF
V: TRBV27; size: NA; J: TRBJ1-2; CDR3: ASRDRLSYGYT
V: TRBV27; size: NA; J: TRBJ2-7; CDR3: ASRERETGEQY
V: TRBV12-3/TRBV12-4; size: NA; J: TRBJ1-1; CDR3: ASSFQRNTEAF
V: TRBV28; size: NA; J: TRBJ2-5; CDR3: ASSLREYQETQY
V: TRBV7-9; size: once; J: TRBJ1-4; CDR3: ASSPNLHTTNEKLF
V: TRBV2; size: NA; J: TRBJ1-6; CDR3: ASRKRVSGGGRNSPLH
V: TRBV3-1/TRBV3-2; size: NA; J: TRBJ2-2; CDR3: ASIQGVTGELF
V: TRBV30; size: NA; J: TRBJ2-7; CDR3: AWSDPWTSAYEQY
V: TRBV19; size: NA; J: TRBJ1-5; CDR3: ASSITGNQPQH
V: TRBV12-3/TRBV12-4; size: NA; J: TRBJ1-5; CDR3: ASSSDSNQPQH
V: TRBV27; size: NA; J: TRBJ1-2; CDR3: ASSLNGMAGLFYGYT
V: TRBV3-1/TRBV3-2; size: NA; J: TRBJ2-1; CDR3: ASSQDERLVTLNEQF
V: TRBV7-8; size: NA; J: TRBJ1-2; CDR3: ASSFHRDRGRGYGYT
V: TRBV25-1; size: NA; J: TRBJ2-3; CDR3: ASSARDRVSDTQY
V: TRBV10-1; size: NA; J: TRBJ2-5; CDR3: ASSRDRGPETQY
V: TRBV2; size: NA; J: TRBJ1-2; CDR3: ASSGTGSTLGYT